These 9 T cell receptor beta chains were sequenced from one sample in a study of blood T cells in healthy people across ages. The second PCR ran roughly 7 to 12 cycles with a sample-barcoded 5' primer and J-beta primers. In TCRdb, the 5' RACE reads were re-called with MiXCR into one record per CDR3 protein. This table holds more than 800,000 distinct CDR3 sequences, about 30% found once. Sequences were obtained from blood. The source is a woman older than 75 in good health.

The gene calls are TRBV27 and TRBJ1-5; a weak D match, TRBD1 (5 bases). Germline V CDR1 and CDR2: MNHEY, SMNVEV (reference sequence). The CDR3 sequence is 14 residues long. The germline V and J ends were trimmed by 6 bases and 6 bases, with 15 bases remaining between them. The CDR3 loop reads CASRLQGSGQPQHF. CDR3 in DNA: TGTGCCAGCAGACTGCAGGGTAGCGGTCAGCCCCAGCATTTT.

This clonotype was detected a few times. This rearrangement joins TRBV6-6 to TRBJ2-1, with 7 bases matching TRBD2. The CDR3 runs 14 residues. The ends lost 0 bases at V and 8 bases at J; junction bases unmatched: 4. Germline V gene data show CDR1 as MNHNY and CDR2 as SVGAGI (reference sequence). The CDR3 spells CASSYSPGRDEQFF. In nucleotides, the CDR3 is TGTGCCAGCAGTTACTCCCCAGGGAGGGATGAGCAGTTCTTC.

In its sample, this clonotype was seen many times. The genes are TRBV5-6 and TRBJ2-7, with a tentative D call TRBD2 (6 bases). Trimming stripped 1 base from V and 0 bases from J, with 11 bases between. Germline assignment: CDR1 SGHDT and CDR2 YYEEEE. This CDR3 has 15 amino acids. CDR3 protein: CASSLPAGSSYEQYF. The CDR3 DNA reads as TGTGCCAGCAGCTTGCCGGCGGGGAGCTCCTACGAGCAGTACTTC.

The V and J genes are TRBV20-1 and TRBJ1-5, with D perhaps matching TRBD1 (5 bases). CDR3 length: 14 residues. Trimming took 6 bases from V and 3 from J, leaving 15 bases between them. Per germline, CDR1 DFQATT and CDR2 SNEGSKA (reference sequence). The CDR3 protein is CSARDNHPNQPQHF. CDR3 sequence (DNA): TGCAGTGCCAGGGATAATCACCCCAATCAGCCCCAGCATTTT.

This clonotype was seen at least ten times. The chain employs TRBV6-5 and TRBJ2-3, with 8 bases lining up with TRBD2. This CDR3 comprises 16 residues. Germline loops: CDR1 MNHEY, CDR2 SVGAGI. Trimming at V came to 1 base and at J to 4 bases, leaving 7 bases not matched to a gene. The CDR3 is CASSYYGAGGSDTQYF. In DNA, the CDR3 is TGTGCCAGCAGTTACTACGGGGCGGGGGGCTCAGATACGCAGTATTTT.

Many counts were recorded for this clonotype. V is TRBV11-2 and J is TRBJ2-3, with no clear D. Trimming shortened V by 5 bases and J by 0 bases, and 9 bases separated the two germline ends. The CDR3 runs to 14 residues. Germline assignment: CDR1 SGHAT and CDR2 FQNNGV. The CDR3 reads CASSRTSSTDTQYF. Written as DNA, the CDR3 is TGTGCCAGCAGCCGCACCTCTAGCACAGATACGCAGTATTTT.

The chain links TRBV7-6 to TRBJ1-6, with D possibly being TRBD1 (5 bases). Germline CDR1 reads SGHVS; CDR2 reads FNYEAQ. The CDR3 length is 14 residues. V lost 5 bases and J lost 7, with 12 bases in between. As DNA, the CDR3 is TGTGCCAGCAGCGGCGGGACCTTGAATTCACCCCTCCACTTT. Translation gives CASSGGTLNSPLHF.

This clonotype was found many times. The chain carries TRBV20-1 and TRBJ2-5; possibly TRBD2 for D (7 bases). Per germline, CDR1 DFQATT and CDR2 SNEGSKA (reference sequence). CDR3 size: 14 residues. V was clipped by 1 base and J by 4 bases, with 13 bases between them. In DNA form, the CDR3 reads TGCAGTGCTAGAGGACCCGGGGGGCCAGAGACCCAGTACTTC. Protein product: CSARGPGGPETQYF.

The gene calls are TRBV7-9 and TRBJ1-1; D gene uncertain. The CDR3 sequence is 14 residues long. Trimming cost V 4 bases and J 6 bases, with 15 bases left between them. Germline CDR1 is SEHNR and CDR2 is FQNEAQ (reference sequence). This chain's CDR3 is CASSSLALLPEAFF. The CDR3 bases are TGTGCCAGCAGCTCCTTAGCACTGCTGCCTGAAGCTTTCTTT.